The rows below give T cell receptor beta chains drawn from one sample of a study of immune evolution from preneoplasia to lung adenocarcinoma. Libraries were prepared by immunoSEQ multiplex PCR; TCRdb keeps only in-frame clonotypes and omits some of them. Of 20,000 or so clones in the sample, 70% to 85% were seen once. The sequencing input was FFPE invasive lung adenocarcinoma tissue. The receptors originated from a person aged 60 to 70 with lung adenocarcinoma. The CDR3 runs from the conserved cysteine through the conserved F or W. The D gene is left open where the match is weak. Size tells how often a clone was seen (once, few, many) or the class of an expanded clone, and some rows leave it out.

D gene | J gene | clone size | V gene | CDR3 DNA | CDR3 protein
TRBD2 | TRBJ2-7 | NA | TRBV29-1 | TGCAGCGCGCGGATCCTTGGGACTAGCGGGAGTTACGAGCAGTACTTC | CSARILGTSGSYEQYF
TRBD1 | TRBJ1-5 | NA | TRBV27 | TGTGCCAGCAGTTTCGGGACAGACAATCAGCCCCAGCATTTT | CASSFGTDNQPQHF
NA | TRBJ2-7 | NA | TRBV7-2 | TGTGCCAGCAGCCCGTCGCGGGCCGGGGGCGGCGAGCAGTACTTC | CASSPSRAGGGEQYF
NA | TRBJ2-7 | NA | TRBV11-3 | TGTGCCAGCAGCTTCCCCGGCGGCGAGCAGTACTTC | CASSFPGGEQYF
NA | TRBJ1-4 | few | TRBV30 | TGTGCCTGGGGGACCGATGATGAAAAACTGTTTTTT | CAWGTDDEKLFF
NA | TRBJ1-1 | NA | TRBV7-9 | TGTGCCAGCAGCTTAGGGGAGAACACTGAAGCTTTCTTT | CASSLGENTEAFF
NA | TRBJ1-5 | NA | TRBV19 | TGTGCCAGTAGTATAGGGTCATACTATAGCAATCAGCCCCAGCATTTT | CASSIGSYYSNQPQHF
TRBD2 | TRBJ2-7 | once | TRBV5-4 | TGTGCCAGCAGCTTGCTAGCGGGAGACTCCTACGAGCAGTACTTC | CASSLLAGDSYEQYF
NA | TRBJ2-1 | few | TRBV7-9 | TGTGCCAGCAGCTTAAAGGACTTCCTGCACAATGAGCAGTTCTTC | CASSLKDFLHNEQFF
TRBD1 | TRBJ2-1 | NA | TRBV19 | TGTGCCAGTAGTATTAGGGGACAGGGCAGCAATGAGCAGTTCTTC | CASSIRGQGSNEQFF
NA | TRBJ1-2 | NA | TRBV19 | TGTGCCAGTAGTATAGCACAGCTCTATGGCTACACCTTC | CASSIAQLYGYTF
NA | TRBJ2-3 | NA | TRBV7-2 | TGTGCCAGCAGCTTTGAGGCGGTCATTAGCACAGATACGCAGTATTTT | CASSFEAVISTDTQYF
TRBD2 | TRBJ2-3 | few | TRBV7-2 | TGTGCCAGCAGACCTAGCGGGAGTACATATACGCAGTATTTT | CASRPSGSTYTQYF
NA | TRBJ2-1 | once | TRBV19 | TGTGCCAGTAGTCCAGCAGGGAGTCGGAATGAGCAGTTCTTC | CASSPAGSRNEQFF
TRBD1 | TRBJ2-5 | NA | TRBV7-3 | TGTGCCAGCAGCCCGACAGGGGGCGCGGAGACCCAGTACTTC | CASSPTGGAETQYF
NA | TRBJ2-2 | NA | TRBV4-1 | TGCGCCAGCAGCCAAGAGGCCCGGGGTACGAACACCGGGGAGCTGTTTTTT | CASSQEARGTNTGELFF
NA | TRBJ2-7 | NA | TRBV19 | TGTGCCAGTAGTCGGACGGGAAACTACGAGCAGTACTTC | CASSRTGNYEQYF
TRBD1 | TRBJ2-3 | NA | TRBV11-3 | TGTGCCAGCAGCTCGGACAGGGGTATGACAGATACGCAGTATTTT | CASSSDRGMTDTQYF
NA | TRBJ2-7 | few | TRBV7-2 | TGTGCCAGCGCTCCCCACGACTCTAGTTACGAGCAGTACTTC | CASAPHDSSYEQYF
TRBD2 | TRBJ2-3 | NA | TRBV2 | TGTGCCAGCAGTGGGGGGGGAGGGGATACGCAGTATTTT | CASSGGGGDTQYF
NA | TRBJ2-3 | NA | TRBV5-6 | TGTGCCAGCAGCAGGGTCCCTGGCACAGATACGCAGTATTTT | CASSRVPGTDTQYF
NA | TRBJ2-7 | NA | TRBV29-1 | TGCAGCGTTGGGTTACAGGGTGGGCCCTACGAGCAGTACTTC | CSVGLQGGPYEQYF
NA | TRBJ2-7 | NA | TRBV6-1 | TGTGCCAGCAGTGAAGCATTAGCGGTCTCCTACGAGCAGTACTTC | CASSEALAVSYEQYF
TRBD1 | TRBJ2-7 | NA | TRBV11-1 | TGTGCCAGCAGCCTCACCCGGACAGGGGTCGAGCAGTACTTC | CASSLTRTGVEQYF
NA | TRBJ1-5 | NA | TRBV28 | TGTGCCAGCAATTCCTTTAATAGCAATCAGCCCCAGCATTTT | CASNSFNSNQPQHF
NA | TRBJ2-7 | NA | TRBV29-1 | TGCAGCGTTGCTCGGCGTAAGGGATCCATCCTTCGGTACGAGCAGTACTTC | CSVARRKGSILRYEQYF
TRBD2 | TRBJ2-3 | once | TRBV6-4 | TGTGCCAGCAGTCGGGGGGGAAGCACAGATACGCAGTATTTT | CASSRGGSTDTQYF
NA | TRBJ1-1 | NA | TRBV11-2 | TGTGCCAGCAGCGCTGGGGGGGGGAGAGGTTTCTTT | CASSAGGGRGFF
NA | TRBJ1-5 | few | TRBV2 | TGTGCCAGCAGCGGAGATAGCAATCAGCCCCAGCATTTT | CASSGDSNQPQHF
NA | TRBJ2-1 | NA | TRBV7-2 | TGTGCCAGCAGCTTACGCGGCCCCAATGAGCAGTTCTTC | CASSLRGPNEQFF
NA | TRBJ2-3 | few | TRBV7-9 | TGTGCCAGCAGCTTAGGTTTAGCAGATACGCAGTATTTT | CASSLGLADTQYF
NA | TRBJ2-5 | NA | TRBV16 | TGTGCCAGCAGCCATCCGAGGTTCCAAGAGACCCAGTACTTC | CASSHPRFQETQYF
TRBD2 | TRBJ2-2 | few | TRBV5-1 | TGCGCCAGCAGCGACCCGCTAGGGGGCGGGAGGGCCAGTTTCGGCACCGGGGAGCTGTTTTTT | CASSDPLGGGRASFGTGELFF
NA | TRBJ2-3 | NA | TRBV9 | TGTGCCAGCACCCTCACTCCGGGCACAGATACGCAGTATTTT | CASTLTPGTDTQYF
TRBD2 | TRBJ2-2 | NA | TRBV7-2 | TGTGCCAGCAGCCCCCTGGGGCGGGAGTACGGGGAGCTGTTTTTT | CASSPLGREYGELFF
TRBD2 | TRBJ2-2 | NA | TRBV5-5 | TGTGCCAGCAGAGCGGGACTAGAGGGAAACACCGGGGAGCTGTTTTTT | CASRAGLEGNTGELFF
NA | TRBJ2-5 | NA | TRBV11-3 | TGTGCCAGCAGCTCCCGGCGAGAGACCCAGTACTTC | CASSSRRETQYF
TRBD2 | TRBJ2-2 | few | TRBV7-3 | TGTGCCAGCAGCTCAGGACTAGGAGACACCGGGGAGCTGTTTTTT | CASSSGLGDTGELFF
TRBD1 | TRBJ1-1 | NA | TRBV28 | TGTGCCAGCAGCACTGGGAGAACAGGGGGCACTGAAGCTTTCTTT | CASSTGRTGGTEAFF
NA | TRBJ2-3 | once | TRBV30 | TGTGCCTGGAAAGGGGTAGGCTCGCGGGATACGCAGTATTTT | CAWKGVGSRDTQYF
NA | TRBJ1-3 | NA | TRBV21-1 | TGTGCCAGCAGCAAAGCGGGACCCGGAAACACCATATATTTT | CASSKAGPGNTIYF
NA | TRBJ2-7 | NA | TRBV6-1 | TGTGCCAGCAGTACGGGGCAGGGGACCTACGAGCAGTACTTC | CASSTGQGTYEQYF
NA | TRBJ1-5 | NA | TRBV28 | TGTGCCACCCGATATAGCAATCAGCCCCAGCATTTT | CATRYSNQPQHF
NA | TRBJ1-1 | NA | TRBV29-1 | TGCAGCGTGGGGGACATCATGAACACTGAAGCTTTCTTT | CSVGDIMNTEAFF
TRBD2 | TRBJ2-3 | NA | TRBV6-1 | TGTGCCAGCAGTCGAGAGCGGGACACAGATACGCAGTATTTT | CASSRERDTDTQYF
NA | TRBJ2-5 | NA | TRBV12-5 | TGTGCTAGTGGCTCAGGGAAGGAAGGGACGAGAGAGACCCAGTACTTC | CASGSGKEGTRETQYF
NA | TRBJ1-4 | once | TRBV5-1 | TGCGCCAGCAGCGTTACACAGGGTGGGGGAACTAATGAAAAACTGTTTTTT | CASSVTQGGGTNEKLFF